This TCR beta chain was documented in a study of blood T cells in healthy people across ages. Study-level findings and limits: Reliance upon unsorted PBMCs precluded definitive naive versus antigen-experienced comparison. Donors of long life had a larger count of naive CD4+ cells and greater diversity than aged donors. TCR beta diversity per million T cells fell roughly linearly with age.

This clonotype was seen more than once but under ten times. Its antigen is currently unknown. With a J-beta primer mix and a sample-barcoded 5' primer, a second PCR ran 7 to 11 cycles. Every cDNA molecule carried a tag from a template-switch adaptor bearing 12 random nucleotides. TCRdb itself ran the 5' RACE reads through MiXCR, one entry per CDR3 protein. The sample has 1.5 million to 1.9 million distinct CDR3 sequences; approximately 43% are singletons. The germline V gene encodes CDR1 LGHDT and CDR2 YNNKEL (reference sequence). The CDR3 runs to 13 residues. Trimming removed 4 bases from V and 8 bases from J, with 14 bases in between.

Sequenced: blood. This TCR was sampled from a woman between 18 and 29 years old in good health. The gene calls are TRBV3-1 and TRBJ2-5; D ambiguous. CDR3 nucleotides: TGTGCCAGCAGCCGCCAGTCCAAGAGAACCCAGTACTTC. This codes for CASSRQSKRTQYF.